This T cell receptor beta chain was identified in a study of vaccination and CD4 T cells after COVID-19. Treatment specified: roughly nine-day PBMC culture with coronavirus spike peptide pools or control peptides (ViraFEST assay). According to the study, CD4+ T cells from the unexposed donor were gathered ahead of the COVID-19 pandemic (2011-2018). The CDR3 sequence is 15 residues long. V dropped 5 bases and J dropped 3 bases, with 14 bases sitting between them. CDR1 is SGHTA, CDR2 FQGNSA, per germline. This clonotype turned up a few times. Antigen specificity is unknown. The Oncomine TCR Beta short-read assay was what sequenced the DNA obtained from cultured CD4+ T cells. Genomic DNA from cultured CD4+ T cells was extracted. One entry per CDR3 protein, called by TCRdb with MiXCR from the PCR reads. The table has about 4,300 distinct CDR3 sequences, 50% to 65% seen once.

This sequence was found in a human donor in good health. Source material: CD4+ T cells from blood, cultured in vitro. The chain has TRBV7-2 and TRBJ1-5; no clear D. The CDR3 bases are TGTGCCAGCAGCCTCGGCGAGAGGGACAATCAGCCCCAGCATTTT. It yields the protein CASSLGERDNQPQHF.